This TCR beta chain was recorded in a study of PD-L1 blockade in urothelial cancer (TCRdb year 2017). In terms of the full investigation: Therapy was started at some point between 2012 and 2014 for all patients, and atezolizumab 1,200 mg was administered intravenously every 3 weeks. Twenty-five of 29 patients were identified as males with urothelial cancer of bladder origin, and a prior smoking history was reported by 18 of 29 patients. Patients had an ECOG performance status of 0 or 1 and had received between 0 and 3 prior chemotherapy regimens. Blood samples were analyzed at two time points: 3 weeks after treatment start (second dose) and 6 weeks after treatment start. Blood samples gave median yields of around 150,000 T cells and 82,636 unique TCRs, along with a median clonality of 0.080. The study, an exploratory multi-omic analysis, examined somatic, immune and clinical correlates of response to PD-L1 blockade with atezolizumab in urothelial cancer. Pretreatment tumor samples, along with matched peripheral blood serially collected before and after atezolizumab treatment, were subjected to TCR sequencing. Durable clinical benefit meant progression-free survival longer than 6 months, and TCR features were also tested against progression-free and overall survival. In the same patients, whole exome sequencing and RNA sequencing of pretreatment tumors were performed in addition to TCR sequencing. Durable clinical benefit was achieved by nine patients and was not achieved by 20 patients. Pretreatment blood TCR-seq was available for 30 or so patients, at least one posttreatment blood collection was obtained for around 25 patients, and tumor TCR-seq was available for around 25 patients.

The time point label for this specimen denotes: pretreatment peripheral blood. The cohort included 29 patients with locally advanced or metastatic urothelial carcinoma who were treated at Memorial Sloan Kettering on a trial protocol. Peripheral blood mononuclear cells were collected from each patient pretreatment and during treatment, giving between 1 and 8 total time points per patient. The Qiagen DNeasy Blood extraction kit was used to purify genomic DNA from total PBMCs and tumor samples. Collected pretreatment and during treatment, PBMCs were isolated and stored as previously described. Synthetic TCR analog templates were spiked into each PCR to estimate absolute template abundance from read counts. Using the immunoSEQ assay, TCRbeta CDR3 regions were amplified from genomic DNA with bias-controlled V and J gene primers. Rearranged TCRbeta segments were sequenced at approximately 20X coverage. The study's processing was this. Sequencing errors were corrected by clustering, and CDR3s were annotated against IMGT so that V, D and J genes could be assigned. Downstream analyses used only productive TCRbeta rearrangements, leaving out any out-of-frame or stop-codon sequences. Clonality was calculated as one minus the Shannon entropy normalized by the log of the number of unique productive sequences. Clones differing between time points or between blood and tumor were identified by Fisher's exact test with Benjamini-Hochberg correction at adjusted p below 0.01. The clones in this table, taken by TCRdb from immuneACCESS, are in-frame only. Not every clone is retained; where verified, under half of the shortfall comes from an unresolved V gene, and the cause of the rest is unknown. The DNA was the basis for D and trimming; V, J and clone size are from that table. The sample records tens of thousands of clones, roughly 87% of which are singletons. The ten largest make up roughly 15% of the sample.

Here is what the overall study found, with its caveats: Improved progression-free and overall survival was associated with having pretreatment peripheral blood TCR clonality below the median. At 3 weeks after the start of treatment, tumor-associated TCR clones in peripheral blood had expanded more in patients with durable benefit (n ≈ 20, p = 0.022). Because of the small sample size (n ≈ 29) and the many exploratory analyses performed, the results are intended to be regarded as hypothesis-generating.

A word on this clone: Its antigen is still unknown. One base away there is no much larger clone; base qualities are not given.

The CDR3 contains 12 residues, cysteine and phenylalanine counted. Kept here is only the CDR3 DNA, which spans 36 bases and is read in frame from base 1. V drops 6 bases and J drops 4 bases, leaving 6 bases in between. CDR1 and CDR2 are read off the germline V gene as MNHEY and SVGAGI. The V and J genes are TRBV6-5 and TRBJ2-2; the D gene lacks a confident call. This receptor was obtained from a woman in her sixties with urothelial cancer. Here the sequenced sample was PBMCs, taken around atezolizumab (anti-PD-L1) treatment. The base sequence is TGTGCCAGCAGGAGTGTCACCGGGGAGCTGTTTTTT. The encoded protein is CASRSVTGELFF.